This T cell receptor beta chain was profiled in a study of T cell responses to AZD1222 COVID-19 vaccine. Clones were read by immunoSEQ multiplex PCR, and TCRdb kept only the in-frame ones, dropping some. In the table there are about 120,000 clones, 88% of which are singletons. With 3 bases clipped from V and 4 bases from J, the junction kept 7 bases outside the gene matches. CDR1 and CDR2 from the germline V gene are SGHRS and YFSETQ. The CDR3 loop spans 15 amino acids. Study-wide results and limits: Along spike, vaccine-associated CD4 TCRs were found throughout, with dominance at 160-218 and 743-854. White British people made up most donors, females outnumbered males, and clonal diversity was possibly underestimated. Compared with day 0, the breadth and depth of the Spike-specific TCR repertoire rose significantly after two doses of AZD1222. Among spike-specific TCRs, nearly half reportedly target unmutated variant regions.

Remarks on this clone: What it binds is unknown.

The TCR originated in an adult in good health. The source material was peripheral blood, sampled on day 0 of AZD1222 vaccination. This rearrangement joins TRBV5-1 to TRBJ1-1; the match to TRBD1 covers 9 bases. Here the CDR3 DNA reads TGCGCCAGCAGCTGGGCGACAGGGGGAGGCACTGAAGCTTTCTTT. The encoded protein is CASSWATGGGTEAFF.